Sequencing of this T cell receptor beta chain was carried out in a study of technical replicates of blood from several donors. TCRdb's copy holds only in-frame clones and misses some; the assay was immunoSEQ multiplex PCR. The sample consists of roughly 90,000 clones, about 94% of them appearing once. With 5 bases removed from V and 7 bases from J, the gap between germline ends came to 15 bases. CDR1 and CDR2 from the germline V gene are SGHDN and FVKESK. The CDR3 sequence is 14 residues long. This TCR came from a human donor in good health. Material for sequencing was T cells isolated from PBMCs. This chain connects TRBV14 to TRBJ2-1; weak D call: TRBD2 (7 bases). The CDR3 spells CASSDWGGLNEQFF. CDR3 bases: TGTGCCAGCAGCGACTGGGGGGGGCTAAATGAGCAGTTCTTC.